The 18 T cell receptor beta chains below come from one sample, sequenced in a study of cytomegalovirus exposure and HLA in healthy donors. The PCR employed 60 Vbeta primers together with 13 Jbeta primers. Here immunoSEQ multiplex PCR was the method, and the copy in TCRdb shows in-frame clones only, minus some. The sample contains fewer than 45,000 clones, 80% of which appear only once. The sequenced sample consisted of PBMCs. Every receptor here comes from a male donor in good health and CMV-seronegative.

The rearrangement uses TRBV5-4 and TRBJ1-1, with D tentatively TRBD1 (6 bases). Germline-derived CDR1 and CDR2 are SGHNT and YYREEE (reference sequence). This CDR3 is 12 amino acids long. V lost 4 bases and J lost 8, with 12 bases in between. The CDR3 DNA sequence: TGTGCCAGCAGCGTTCGAGGGGGAGAAGCTTTCTTT. Amino acids: CASSVRGGEAFF.

The CDR3 loop is CASSSLAGGDTQYF. The CDR3, as DNA: TGTGCCAGCAGCTCGCTAGCGGGCGGGGATACGCAGTATTTT. The genes are TRBV7-9 and TRBJ2-3; 8 positions match TRBD2. Germline V lookup: CDR1 SEHNR, CDR2 FQNEAQ (reference sequence). Unmatched junction bases numbered 6, after V lost 4 bases and J lost 6 bases. This CDR3 region has 14 residues.

This clone was detected a few times. The V call is TRBV4-2, the J call TRBJ2-7, with unresolved D. V lost 0 bases to trimming and J lost 0 bases, with 6 bases between them. The CDR3 extends over 14 amino acids. Germline V gene lookup returns CDR1 LGHNA and CDR2 YNFKEQ. The CDR3 nucleotides read TGTGCCAGCAGCCAAGATTTATCCTCCTACGAGCAGTACTTC. This codes for CASSQDLSSYEQYF.

J is TRBJ1-1 and V is TRBV7-8; D perhaps matches TRBD1 (6 bases). Trimming removed 6 bases from V and 0 bases from J, with 14 bases in between. CDR3 length: 15 residues. Per the germline V gene, CDR1 is SGHVS and CDR2 is FQNEAQ. The CDR3 loop is CASRGSGALNTEAFF. In DNA form, the CDR3 reads TGTGCCAGCAGGGGATCAGGGGCTCTGAACACTGAAGCTTTCTTT. Full variable domain (outside the CDR3, taken from reference TRBV7-8 and TRBJ1-1): GAGVSQSPRYKVAKRGQDVALRCDPISGHVSLFWYQQALGQGPEFLTYFQNEAQLDKSGLPSDRFFAERPEGSVSTLKIQRTQQEDSAVYLCASRGSGALNTEAFFGQGTRLTVV.

This clone is a singleton in its sample. The chain links TRBV7-9 to TRBJ2-7; D not certain. The CDR3 is made up of 15 amino acids. Germline V lookup: CDR1 SEHNR, CDR2 FQNEAQ (reference sequence). Between the trimmed V and J ends, which lost 1 base and 3 bases, there was a span of 13 bases. In DNA form, the CDR3 reads TGTGCCAGCAGCTTAGGTTCCTCACTTGGCTACGAGCAGTACTTC. This encodes CASSLGSSLGYEQYF.

V is TRBV11-3 and J is TRBJ2-1; 11 bases fit TRBD2. The CDR3 loop spans 12 amino acids. J was trimmed by 13 bases and V by 5 bases; bases with no gene match: 4. Germline V lookup: CDR1 SGHNT, CDR2 YENEEA. The CDR3 DNA reads TGTGCCAGCAGCCTTAGCGGGAGGGCCCAGTTCTTC. Amino acid sequence: CASSLSGRAQFF.

The V call is TRBV7-9, the J call TRBJ1-2; D is unresolved. CDR3 size: 13 residues. Germline lookup yields CDR1 SEHNR and CDR2 FQNEAQ (reference sequence). Trimming took off 2 bases at V and 7 bases at J, with 11 bases between the two ends. CDR3 sequence reads: CASSLKSRAGYTF. CDR3 sequence (DNA): TGTGCCAGCAGCTTAAAATCGAGGGCTGGCTACACCTTC. The full variable domain, its missing parts supplied by reference TRBV7-9 and TRBJ1-2, is DTGVSQNPRHKITKRGQNVTFRCDPISEHNRLYWYRQTLGQGPEFLTYFQNEAQLEKSRLLSDRFSAERPKGSFSTLEIQRTEQGDSAMYLCASSLKSRAGYTFGSGTRLTVV.

This chain connects TRBV15 to TRBJ2-1, with no clear D. V shed 0 bases and J shed 10 bases, with 7 bases lying between them. Per the germline V gene, CDR1 is LNHNV and CDR2 is YYDKDF (reference sequence). The CDR3 spans 12 residues. CDR3 in DNA: TGTGCCACCAGCAGAGATCGGAGAGAGCAGTTCTTC. It codes for CATSRDRREQFF.

This clone was seen only a few times. V and J are TRBV5-1 and TRBJ1-2; unclear D gene. This CDR3 has 14 amino acids. CDR1 is SGHRS and CDR2 is YFSETQ in the germline V gene. Trimming shortened V by 1 base and J by 6 bases, and 13 bases separated the two germline ends. In nucleotides, the CDR3 is TGCGCCAGCAGCTTGTGGGCCACAGACAATGGCTACACCTTC. Translated, it gives CASSLWATDNGYTF.

The chain recombines TRBV6-1 with TRBJ2-1, with 11 bases aligning to TRBD2. Germline assignment: CDR1 MNHNS and CDR2 SASEGT. V trimming: 6 bases; J trimming: 9 bases; junction bases outside the gene matches: 4. This CDR3 comprises 13 residues. The CDR3 here is CASRLAGGAEQFF. The CDR3 DNA follows: TGTGCCAGCAGGTTAGCGGGGGGGGCTGAGCAGTTCTTC.

This chain uses TRBV30 with TRBJ1-3; 8 bases agree with TRBD1. The germline gives CDR1 GTSNPN, CDR2 SVGIG (reference sequence). This CDR3 is built from 17 residues. The J segment lost 3 bases and the V segment lost 1 base, leaving 11 bases of the junction unmatched. The CDR3: CAWSDVRTGYYGNTIYF. The CDR3 coding sequence is TGTGCCTGGAGTGACGTCCGGACAGGGTATTATGGAAACACCATATATTTT. The full variable domain, rest sourced from reference TRBV30 and TRBJ1-3, is SQTIHQWPATLVQPVGSPLSLECTVEGTSNPNLYWYRQAAGRGLQLLFYSVGIGQISSEVPQNLSASRPQDRQFILSSKKLLLSDSGFYLCAWSDVRTGYYGNTIYFGEGSWLTVV.

The chain has TRBV5-1 and TRBJ1-1; TRBD1 is a possible D gene (6 bases). Trimming pared 7 bases from V and 5 bases from J, leaving 18 bases between. Germline CDR1 and CDR2: SGHRS and YFSETQ. There are 14 residues in the CDR3. CDR3 coding DNA: TGCGCCAGCGGAGAACAGGGAGATGGGACTGAAGCTTTCTTT. Encoded protein: CASGEQGDGTEAFF.

In this sample, this clone turned up a few times. This sequence joins TRBV7-2 and TRBJ2-7; no clear D. Germline V CDR1 and CDR2: SGHTA, FQGNSA. The CDR3 is made up of 15 amino acids. V was clipped by 5 bases and J by 1 base, with 15 bases between them. CDR3 sequence (DNA): TGTGCCAGCAGCCAACCCGGTCATCCTTCCTACGAGCAGTACTTC. Translation: CASSQPGHPSYEQYF.

This CDR3 is CASSQEGQTSYNSPLHF. The CDR3 DNA sequence: TGCGCCAGCAGCCAGGAGGGACAGACTAGCTATAATTCACCCCTCCACTTT. The chain carries TRBV4-1 and TRBJ1-6; TRBD1 agrees at 7 bases. CDR3 size: 17 residues. Trimming at V came to 3 bases and at J to 3 bases, leaving 8 bases not matched to a gene. The germline CDR1 and CDR2 sequences are MGHRA and YSYEKL.

This clone has more than one count but fewer than ten. This chain uses TRBV5-1 with TRBJ2-1; unclear D gene. This CDR3 is built from 12 residues. Germline V gene data show CDR1 as SGHRS and CDR2 as YFSETQ. V shed 0 bases and J shed 9 bases, with 7 bases lying between them. CDR3 sequence: CASSLGHTEQFF. DNA of the CDR3: TGCGCCAGCAGCTTGGGACACACTGAGCAGTTCTTC.

In this sample, this clone turned up once. The gene calls are TRBV5-1 and TRBJ2-2, with 12 bases aligning to TRBD2. Germline CDR1 SGHRS, CDR2 YFSETQ. After removal of 7 bases from V and 8 bases from J, the junction contained 12 bases not matched to a gene. This CDR3 is built from 16 residues. The CDR3 nucleotides are TGCGCCAGCCGCAGACTAGCGGGAGTAAGCGCGGGGGAGCTGTTTTTT. This sequence encodes CASRRLAGVSAGELFF.

V gene TRBV6-5 combines with J gene TRBJ1-5, with D possibly matching TRBD1 (6 bases). Germline lookup yields CDR1 MNHEY and CDR2 SVGAGI. This CDR3 region has 13 residues. V gave up 8 bases and J gave up 3 bases, with 11 bases separating them. This CDR3 reads CASATGSNQPQHF. The CDR3 DNA is TGTGCCAGCGCTACAGGGTCCAATCAGCCCCAGCATTTT.

Only a few counts were recorded for this clone. The V call is TRBV5-1, the J call TRBJ1-1; TRBD1 matches 8 bases. This CDR3 is built from 14 residues. Germline V gives CDR1 SGHRS, CDR2 YFSETQ. Unmatched junction bases numbered 1, after V lost 1 base and J lost 2 bases. The CDR3 coding sequence is TGCGCCAGCAGCTTGCCAGGGGGCAACACTGAAGCTTTCTTT. Translation: CASSLPGGNTEAFF.